This TCR beta chain was obtained from a study of cytomegalovirus exposure and HLA in healthy donors. In germline, CDR1 is MNHEY, CDR2 SVGAGI. V gave up 6 bases and J gave up 3 bases; unmatched junction bases: 9. The CDR3 is 15 amino acids. Primers included in the PCR were 60 Vbeta and 13 Jbeta primers. Sequenced by immunoSEQ multiplex PCR; TCRdb stores in-frame clones only, minus some. The repertoire holds hundreds of thousands of clones, with 75% to 90% as singletons. This rearrangement joins TRBV6-5 to TRBJ2-7; 9 bases align to TRBD1. The source of this sequence is a woman between 18 and 30 years old in good health and CMV-seronegative. Sequencing was performed on PBMCs. CDR3 sequence reads: CASRTQGAKGYEQYF. DNA for the CDR3: TGTGCCAGCAGAACACAGGGGGCAAAGGGCTACGAGCAGTACTTC.